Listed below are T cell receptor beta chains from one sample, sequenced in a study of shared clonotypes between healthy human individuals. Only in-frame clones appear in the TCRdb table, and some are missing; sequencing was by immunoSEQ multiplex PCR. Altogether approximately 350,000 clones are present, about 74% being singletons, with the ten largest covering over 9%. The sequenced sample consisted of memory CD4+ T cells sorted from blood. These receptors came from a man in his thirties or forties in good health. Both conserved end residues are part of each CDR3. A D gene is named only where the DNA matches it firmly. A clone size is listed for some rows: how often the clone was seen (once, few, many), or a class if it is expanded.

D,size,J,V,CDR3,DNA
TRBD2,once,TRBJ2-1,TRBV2,CASSGILLADEQFF,TGTGCCAGCAGTGGGATCTTACTAGCGGATGAGCAGTTCTTC
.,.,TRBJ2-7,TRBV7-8,CASSQTLASYEQYF,TGTGCCAGCAGCCAAACACTAGCATCCTACGAGCAGTACTTC
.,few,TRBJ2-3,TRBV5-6,CASSPTVPTDTQYF,TGTGCCAGCAGTCCCACAGTACCCACAGATACGCAGTATTTT
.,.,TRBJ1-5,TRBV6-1,CASSESSNQPQHF,TGTGCCAGCAGTGAATCGAGTAATCAGCCCCAGCATTTT
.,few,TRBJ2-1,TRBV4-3,CASSQESLTYNEQFF,TGCGCCAGCAGCCAAGAGAGTTTAACCTACAATGAGCAGTTCTTC
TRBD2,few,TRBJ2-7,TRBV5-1,CASSLVSGGQVAGGGGHEQYF,TGCGCCAGCAGCTTGGTTTCGGGTGGCCAAGTAGCGGGAGGTGGTGGCCACGAGCAGTACTTC
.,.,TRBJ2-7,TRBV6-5,CASSYSKQRAYEQYF,TGTGCCAGCAGTTACTCGAAGCAGAGAGCCTACGAGCAGTACTTC
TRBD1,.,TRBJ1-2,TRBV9,CASTSGQGGLGYTF,TGTGCCAGCACCTCGGGACAGGGAGGTCTAGGCTACACCTTC
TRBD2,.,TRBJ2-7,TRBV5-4,CASSPGPSGSPSF,TGTGCCAGCAGCCCCGGACCTAGCGGGAGCCCCTCCTTC
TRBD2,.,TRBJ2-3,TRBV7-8,CASSSLAGGPSDTQYF,TGTGCCAGCAGCTCCCTAGCGGGAGGGCCGTCAGATACGCAGTATTTT
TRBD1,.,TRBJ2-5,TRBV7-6,CASSIWTGSKETQYF,TGTGCCAGCAGCATATGGACAGGATCGAAAGAGACCCAGTACTTC
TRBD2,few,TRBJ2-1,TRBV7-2,CASSVSGSSYNEQFF,TGTGCCAGCAGCGTTAGCGGGAGCTCCTACAATGAGCAGTTCTTC
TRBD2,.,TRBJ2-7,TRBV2,CASSEVAGASYEQYF,TGTGCCAGCAGTGAGGTCGCGGGAGCCTCCTACGAGCAGTACTTC
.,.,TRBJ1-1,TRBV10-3,CAISGGGTPRRVTEAFF,TGTGCCATCAGTGGGGGGGGAACGCCCCGGAGGGTCACTGAAGCTTTCTTT
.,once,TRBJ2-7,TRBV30,CAWKSGPYEQYF,TGTGCCTGGAAATCTGGACCTTACGAGCAGTACTTC
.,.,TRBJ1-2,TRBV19,CASSITDPNYGYTF,TGTGCCAGTAGTATCACAGATCCTAACTATGGCTACACCTTC
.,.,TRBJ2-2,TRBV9,CASSPRHVSGELFF,TGTGCCAGCAGCCCTCGACACGTATCCGGGGAGCTGTTTTTT